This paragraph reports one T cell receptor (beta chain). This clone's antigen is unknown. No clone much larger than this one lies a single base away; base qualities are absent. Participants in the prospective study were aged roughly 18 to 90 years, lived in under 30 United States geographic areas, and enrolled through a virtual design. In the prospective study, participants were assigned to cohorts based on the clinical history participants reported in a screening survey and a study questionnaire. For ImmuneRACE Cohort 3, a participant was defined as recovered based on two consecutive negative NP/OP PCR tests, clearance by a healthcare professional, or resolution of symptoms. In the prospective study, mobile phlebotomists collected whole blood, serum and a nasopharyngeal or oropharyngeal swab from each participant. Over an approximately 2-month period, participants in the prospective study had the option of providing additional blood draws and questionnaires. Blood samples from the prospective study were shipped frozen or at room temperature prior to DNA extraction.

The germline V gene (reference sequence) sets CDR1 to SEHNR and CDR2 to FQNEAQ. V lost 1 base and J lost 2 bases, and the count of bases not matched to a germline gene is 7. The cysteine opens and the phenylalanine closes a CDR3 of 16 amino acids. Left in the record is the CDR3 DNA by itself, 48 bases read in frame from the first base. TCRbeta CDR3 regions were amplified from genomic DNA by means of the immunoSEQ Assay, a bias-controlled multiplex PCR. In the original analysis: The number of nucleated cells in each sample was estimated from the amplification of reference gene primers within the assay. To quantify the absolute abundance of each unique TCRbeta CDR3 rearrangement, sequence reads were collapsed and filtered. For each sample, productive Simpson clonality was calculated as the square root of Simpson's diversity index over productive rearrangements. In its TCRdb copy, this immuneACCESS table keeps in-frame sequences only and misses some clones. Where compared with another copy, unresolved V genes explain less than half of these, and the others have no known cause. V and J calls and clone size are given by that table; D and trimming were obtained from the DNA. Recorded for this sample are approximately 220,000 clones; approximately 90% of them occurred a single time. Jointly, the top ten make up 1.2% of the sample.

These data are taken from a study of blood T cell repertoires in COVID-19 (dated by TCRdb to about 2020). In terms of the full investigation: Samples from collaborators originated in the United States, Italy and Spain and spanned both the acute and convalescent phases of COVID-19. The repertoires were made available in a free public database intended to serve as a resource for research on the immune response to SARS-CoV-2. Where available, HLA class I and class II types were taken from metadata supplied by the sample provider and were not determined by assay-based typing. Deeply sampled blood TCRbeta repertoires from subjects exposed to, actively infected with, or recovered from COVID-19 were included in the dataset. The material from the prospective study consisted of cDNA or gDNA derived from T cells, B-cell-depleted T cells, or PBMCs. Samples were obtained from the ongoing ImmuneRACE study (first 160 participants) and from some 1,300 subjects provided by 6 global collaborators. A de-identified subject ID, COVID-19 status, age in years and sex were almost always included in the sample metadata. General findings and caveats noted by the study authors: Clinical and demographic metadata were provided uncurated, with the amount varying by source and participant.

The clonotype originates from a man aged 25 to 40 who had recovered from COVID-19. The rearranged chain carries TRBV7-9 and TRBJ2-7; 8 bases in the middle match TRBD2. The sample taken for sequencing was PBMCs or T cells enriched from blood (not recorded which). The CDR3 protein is CASSLVAGGSPYEQYF. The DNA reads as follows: TGTGCCAGCAGCTTAGTTGCGGGAGGATCCCCCTACGAGCAGTACTTC.